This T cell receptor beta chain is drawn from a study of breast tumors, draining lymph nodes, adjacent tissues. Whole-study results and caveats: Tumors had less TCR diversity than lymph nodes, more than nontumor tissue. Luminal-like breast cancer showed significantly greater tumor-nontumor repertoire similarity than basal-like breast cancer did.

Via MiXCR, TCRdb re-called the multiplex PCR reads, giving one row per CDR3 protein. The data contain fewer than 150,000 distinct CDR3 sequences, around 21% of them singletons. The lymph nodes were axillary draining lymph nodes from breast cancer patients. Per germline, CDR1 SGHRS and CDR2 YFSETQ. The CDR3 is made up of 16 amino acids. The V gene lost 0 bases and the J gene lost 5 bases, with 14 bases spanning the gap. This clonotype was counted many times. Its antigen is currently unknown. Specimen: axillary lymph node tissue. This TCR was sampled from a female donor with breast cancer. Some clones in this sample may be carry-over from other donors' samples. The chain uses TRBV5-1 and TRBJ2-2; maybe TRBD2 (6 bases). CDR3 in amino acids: CASSLVPAGGTGELFF. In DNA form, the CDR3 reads TGCGCCAGCAGCTTGGTTCCAGCGGGTGGGACCGGGGAGCTGTTTTTT.